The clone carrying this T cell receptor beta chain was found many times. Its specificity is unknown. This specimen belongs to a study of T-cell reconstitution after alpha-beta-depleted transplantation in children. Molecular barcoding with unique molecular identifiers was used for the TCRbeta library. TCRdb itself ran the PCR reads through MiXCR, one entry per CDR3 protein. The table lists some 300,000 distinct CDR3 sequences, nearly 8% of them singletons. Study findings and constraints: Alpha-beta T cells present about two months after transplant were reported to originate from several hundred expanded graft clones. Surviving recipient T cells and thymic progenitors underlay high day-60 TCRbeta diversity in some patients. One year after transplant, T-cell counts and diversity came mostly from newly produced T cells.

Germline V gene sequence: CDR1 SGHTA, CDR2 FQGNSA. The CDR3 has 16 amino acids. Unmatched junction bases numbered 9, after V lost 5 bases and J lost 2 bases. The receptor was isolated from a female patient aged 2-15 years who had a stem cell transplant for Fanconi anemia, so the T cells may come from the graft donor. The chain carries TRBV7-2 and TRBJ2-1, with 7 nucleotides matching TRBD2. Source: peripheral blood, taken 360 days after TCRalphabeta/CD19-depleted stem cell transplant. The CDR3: CASSGSGTTPYNEQFF. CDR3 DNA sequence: TGTGCCAGCAGCGGCTCCGGGACTACCCCCTACAATGAGCAGTTCTTC.